The TCR beta chain under discussion was sequenced for a study of T-cell memory formation after mild COVID-19. 5'RACE with constant-segment primers yielded barcoded, UMI-tagged TCR alpha and TCR beta cDNA libraries. Via MiXCR, TCRdb re-called the 5' RACE reads, giving one row per CDR3 protein. This table holds around 410,000 distinct CDR3 sequences, about 22% found once. General study findings and limits: The CD4+ clones that contracted clustered mainly within CM and EM, and the CD8+ clones concentrated in EMRA. Memory from before infection featured some responding clones, which suggests cross-reactive memory joined. Clones shrinking from day 15 to 85 showed even CD4/CD8 mixes; later expanders tilted CD4+.

Note on this clonotype: What it binds is unknown.

The receptor was isolated from an adult woman who had mild COVID-19 (a few samples of this study predate the infection). Cell type and time point are not known. Sequencing was performed on PBMCs or a T cell subset sorted from them (not recorded which).

The CDR3 DNA reads TGTGCCAGCAGTCTCCAGGTAGCTGGAAACACCATATATTTT. Amino acid sequence: CASSLQVAGNTIYF. The chain links TRBV3-1 to TRBJ1-3; no firm D call. The V end lost 6 bases, the J end lost 2 bases, and 11 bases lay between the germline ends. The CDR3 is 14 amino acids. Germline loops: CDR1 LGHDT, CDR2 YNNKEL (reference sequence).